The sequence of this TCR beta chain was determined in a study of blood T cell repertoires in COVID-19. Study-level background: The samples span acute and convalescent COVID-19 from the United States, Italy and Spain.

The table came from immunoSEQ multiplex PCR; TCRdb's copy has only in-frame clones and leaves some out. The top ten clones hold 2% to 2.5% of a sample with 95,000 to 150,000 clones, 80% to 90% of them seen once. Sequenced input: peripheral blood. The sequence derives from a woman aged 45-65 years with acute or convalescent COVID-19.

CDR3 protein: CASSLGVQETQYF. CDR3 coding DNA: TGTGCCAGCAGCTTGGGAGTACAAGAGACCCAGTACTTC. This chain uses TRBV7-9 with TRBJ2-5, with D perhaps matching TRBD2 (5 bases). V lost 3 bases, J lost 2 bases, and 7 bases lay in between. CDR1 is SEHNR, CDR2 FQNEAQ, per germline (reference sequence). The CDR3 contains 13 residues.